This T cell receptor beta chain was profiled in a study of T-cell memory formation after mild COVID-19. Whole-study findings and limits: Clones that got smaller from day 15 to 85 had even CD4/CD8, while clones growing later tipped toward CD4+.

TCR alpha and TCR beta cDNA libraries carrying sample barcodes and UMIs came from 5'RACE with constant-segment primers. TCRdb passed the 5' RACE reads through MiXCR, listing each CDR3 protein once. The sample consists of roughly 250,000 distinct CDR3 sequences, roughly 15% of them appearing once. Regarding this clonotype: Its specificity is unknown.

This CDR3 has 15 amino acids. Germline CDR1 reads SGHTA; CDR2 reads FQGNSA. Trimming shortened V by 4 bases and J by 0 bases, and 7 bases separated the two germline ends. The chain links TRBV7-2 to TRBJ2-6, with D hard to call. Material for sequencing was PBMCs or a T cell subset sorted from them (not recorded which). This receptor was taken from a man younger than 35 who had mild COVID-19 (a few samples of this study predate the infection). Cell type and time point are not known. CDR3 sequence reads: CASSSRYSGANVLTF. CDR3 nucleotides: TGTGCCAGCAGCTCGCGGTACTCTGGGGCCAACGTCCTGACTTTC.